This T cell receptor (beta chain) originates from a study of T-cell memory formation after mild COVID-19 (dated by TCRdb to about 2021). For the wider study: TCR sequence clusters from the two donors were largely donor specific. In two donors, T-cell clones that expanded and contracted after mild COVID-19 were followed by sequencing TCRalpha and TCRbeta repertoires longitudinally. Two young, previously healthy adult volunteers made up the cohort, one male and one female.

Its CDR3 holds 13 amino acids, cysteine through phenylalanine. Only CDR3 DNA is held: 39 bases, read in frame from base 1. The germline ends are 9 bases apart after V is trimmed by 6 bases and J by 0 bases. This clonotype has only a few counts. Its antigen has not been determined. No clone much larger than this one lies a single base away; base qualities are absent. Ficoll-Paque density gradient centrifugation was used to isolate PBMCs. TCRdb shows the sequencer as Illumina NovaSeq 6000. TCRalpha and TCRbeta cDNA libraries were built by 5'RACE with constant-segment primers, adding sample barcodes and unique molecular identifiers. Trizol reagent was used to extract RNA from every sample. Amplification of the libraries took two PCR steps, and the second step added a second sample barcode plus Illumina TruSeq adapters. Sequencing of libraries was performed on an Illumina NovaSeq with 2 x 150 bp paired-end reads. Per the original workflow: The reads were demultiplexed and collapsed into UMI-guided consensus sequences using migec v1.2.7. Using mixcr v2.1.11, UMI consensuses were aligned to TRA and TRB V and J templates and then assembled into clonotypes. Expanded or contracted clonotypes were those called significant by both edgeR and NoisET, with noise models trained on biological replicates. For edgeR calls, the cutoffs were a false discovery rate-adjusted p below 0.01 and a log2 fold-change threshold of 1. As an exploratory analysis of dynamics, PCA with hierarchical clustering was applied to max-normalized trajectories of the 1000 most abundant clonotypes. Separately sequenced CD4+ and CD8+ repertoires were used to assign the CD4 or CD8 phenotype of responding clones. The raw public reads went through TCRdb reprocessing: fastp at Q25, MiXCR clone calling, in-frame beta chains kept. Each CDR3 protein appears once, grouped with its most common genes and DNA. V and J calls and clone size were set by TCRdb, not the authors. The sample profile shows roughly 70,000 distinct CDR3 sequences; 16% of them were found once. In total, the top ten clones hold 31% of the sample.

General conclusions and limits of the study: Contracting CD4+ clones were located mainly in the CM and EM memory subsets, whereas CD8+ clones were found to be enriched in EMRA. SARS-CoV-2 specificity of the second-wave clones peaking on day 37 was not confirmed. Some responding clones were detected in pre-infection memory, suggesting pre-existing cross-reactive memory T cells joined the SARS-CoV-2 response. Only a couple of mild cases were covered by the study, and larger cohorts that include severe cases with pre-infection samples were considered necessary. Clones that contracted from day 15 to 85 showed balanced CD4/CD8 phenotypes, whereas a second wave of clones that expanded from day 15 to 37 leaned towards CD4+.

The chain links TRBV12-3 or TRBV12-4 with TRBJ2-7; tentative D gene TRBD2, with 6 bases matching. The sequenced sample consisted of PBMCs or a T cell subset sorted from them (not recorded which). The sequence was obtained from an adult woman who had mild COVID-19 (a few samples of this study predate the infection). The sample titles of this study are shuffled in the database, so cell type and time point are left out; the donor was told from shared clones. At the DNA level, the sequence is TGTGCCAGCAGAGACGGGAGCTCCTACGAGCAGTACTTC. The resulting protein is CASRDGSSYEQYF.